These 27 T cell receptor beta chains were sequenced from one sample in a study of blood T cell repertoires in COVID-19. The repertoire was sequenced with immunoSEQ multiplex PCR; TCRdb's copy has only in-frame clones and lacks some. The sample carries about 180,000 clones, 70% to 90% recorded once. Sequenced input: peripheral blood. The receptors here all came from a man aged 45-65 years with active or convalescent COVID-19.

The J gene is TRBJ1-1, the V gene TRBV5-4; 7 bases fit TRBD1. Germline V lookup: CDR1 SGHNT, CDR2 YYREEE (reference sequence). The CDR3 sequence is 14 residues long. V shed 4 bases and J 7 bases; nucleotides not matched to a gene: 10. In DNA, the CDR3 is TGTGCCAGCAGCAAAGATACAGGGGTGGGTGAAGCTTTCTTT. Translation gives CASSKDTGVGEAFF.

The chain employs TRBV19 and TRBJ2-3, with unresolved D. This CDR3 is built from 16 residues. The V end lost 3 bases, the J end lost 0 bases, and 13 bases lay between the germline ends. CDR1 is LNHDA and CDR2 is SQIVND in the germline V gene (reference sequence). The CDR3 region is CASSIWAGASTDTQYF. In DNA form, the CDR3 reads TGTGCCAGTAGTATTTGGGCAGGCGCTAGCACAGATACGCAGTATTTT.

The chain couples TRBV20-1 to TRBJ1-2; 8 positions agree with TRBD1. The germline CDR1 and CDR2 sequences are DFQATT and SNEGSKA (reference sequence). This CDR3 region has 17 residues. J lost 6 bases, V lost 3 bases, and 18 bases had no gene match. The CDR3 protein is CSASIKRSGQVLNGYTF. The CDR3 DNA reads TGCAGTGCTAGTATCAAACGCTCGGGACAGGTATTGAATGGCTACACCTTC.

The chain couples TRBV14 to TRBJ1-6, with D possibly matching TRBD1 (6 bases). Germline V lookup: CDR1 SGHDN, CDR2 FVKESK. Trimming stripped 3 bases from V and 5 bases from J, with 11 bases between. The CDR3 runs 15 residues. The CDR3, as DNA: TGTGCCAGCAGCCATCTCCAGGGGAATAATTCACCCCTCCACTTT. This sequence encodes CASSHLQGNNSPLHF.

The CDR3 DNA reads as TGTGCCAGCAGCTTATCCAATTCAAACACCATATATTTT. Its translation: CASSLSNSNTIYF. This chain joins TRBV7-9 and TRBJ1-3; D ambiguous. CDR1 is SEHNR and CDR2 is FQNEAQ in the germline V gene (reference sequence). This CDR3 comprises 13 residues. V was pared by 2 bases and J by 6 bases, with 8 bases between.

V and J are TRBV5-1 and TRBJ2-2; unclear D gene. The CDR3 consists of 14 residues. V shed 0 bases and J shed 4 bases, with 7 bases lying between them. Germline V gene lookup returns CDR1 SGHRS and CDR2 YFSETQ. The CDR3: CASSLAVGTGELFF. In DNA, the CDR3 is TGCGCCAGCAGCTTGGCGGTCGGCACCGGGGAGCTGTTTTTT.

The rearrangement uses TRBV7-2 and TRBJ2-4; 7 bases fit TRBD2. The V segment lost 1 base and the J segment 6 bases; nucleotides outside the gene matches: 6. The CDR3 totals 15 residues. Germline V lookup: CDR1 SGHTA, CDR2 FQGNSA. The CDR3 region has the DNA TGTGCCAGCAGCTTAGGGGCGGGAGTAGGAAACATTCAGTACTTC. Translation gives CASSLGAGVGNIQYF.

The V call is TRBV28, the J call TRBJ1-1; D gene unclear. The germline gives CDR1 MDHEN, CDR2 SYDVKM. V dropped 8 bases and J dropped 0 bases, with 7 bases sitting between them. The CDR3 contains 12 residues. The CDR3 bases are TGTGCCAGCGGGAGCGTGAACACTGAAGCTTTCTTT. It codes for CASGSVNTEAFF.

V is TRBV7-3 and J is TRBJ2-4; the match to TRBD2 covers 10 bases. The trim removed 5 bases at V and 8 bases at J, leaving 6 bases unmatched. This CDR3 is 14 amino acids long. CDR1 and CDR2 (germline): SGHTA, FQGTGA. The CDR3: CASSPGLATDIQYF. The CDR3 bases are TGTGCCAGCAGCCCGGGACTAGCGACAGACATTCAGTACTTC. The full variable domain, its missing parts supplied by reference TRBV7-3 and TRBJ2-4, is GAGVSQTPSNKVTEKGKYVELRCDPISGHTALYWYRQSLGQGPEFLIYFQGTGAADDSGLPNDRFFAVRPEGSVSTLKIQRTERGDSAVYLCASSPGLATDIQYFGAGTRLSVL.

The chain recombines TRBV5-6 with TRBJ2-2; the match to TRBD1 covers 8 bases. Germline trimming cut 2 bases from V and 1 base from J; bases unmatched to any gene: 4. CDR1 and CDR2 from the germline V gene are SGHDT and YYEEEE. The CDR3 is made up of 16 amino acids. The CDR3 bases are TGTGCCAGCAGCTTATTAGACAGGGGGAACACCGGGGAGCTGTTTTTT. This gives the protein CASSLLDRGNTGELFF.

V and J are TRBV7-5 and TRBJ2-2; the table's D call of TRBD2 was not tested on the DNA. TRBV7-5 is a pseudogene segment. CDR3 length equals 17 residues. The CDR3 reads CVRNRKHGGSSTGELFF. As DNA, the CDR3 is TGTGTCAGAAATCGGAAGCATGGCGGGAGTAGCACCGGGGAGCTGTTTTTT.

In the case of this clone: This sample includes further DNA sequences coding for the same CDR3. The gene calls are TRBV18 and TRBJ1-1; D is uncertain. This CDR3 comprises 14 residues. From germline, CDR1 is KGHSH and CDR2 LQKENI. Trimming stripped 0 bases from V and 3 bases from J, with 8 bases between. The CDR3 DNA is TGTGCCAGCTCACCACCTTCGGAGTACACTGAAGCTTTCTTT. The encoded protein is CASSPPSEYTEAFF.

The chain couples TRBV12-5 to TRBJ2-3; D remains ambiguous. CDR1 LGHNT and CDR2 FRNRAP come from the germline V gene. Trimming stripped 6 bases from V and 3 bases from J, with 10 bases between. CDR3 size: 13 residues. CDR3 DNA sequence: TGTGCTAGTGGGGCGGTAATTACAGATACGCAGTATTTT. This sequence encodes CASGAVITDTQYF.

This chain connects TRBV28 to TRBJ1-1; tentative D call: TRBD1 (5 bases). Per germline, CDR1 MDHEN and CDR2 SYDVKM. V gave up 4 bases and J gave up 3 bases, with 6 bases separating them. The CDR3 is 12 amino acids. The CDR3 reads CASSSTDTEAFF. The CDR3 bases are TGTGCCAGCAGTTCGACAGACACTGAAGCTTTCTTT.

The chain couples TRBV7-2 to TRBJ1-2, with D maybe TRBD1 (5 bases). V dropped 5 bases and J dropped 4 bases, with 17 bases sitting between them. Germline V gives CDR1 SGHTA, CDR2 FQGNSA. CDR3 length: 15 residues. CDR3 nucleotides: TGTGCCAGCAGCCTTACTCCCACAGGACCCTATGGCTACACCTTC. It codes for CASSLTPTGPYGYTF.

CDR3 loop: CASSWTSGGLTDTQYF. Written as DNA, the CDR3 is TGCGCCAGCTCCTGGACTAGCGGGGGGCTCACAGATACGCAGTATTTT. V and J are TRBV4-3 and TRBJ2-3, with TRBD2 identical over 14 bases. The CDR3 sequence is 16 residues long. Germline trimming cut 8 bases from V and 2 bases from J; bases unmatched to any gene: 6. Germline V CDR1 and CDR2: LGHNA, YSLEER.

This clone was picked up a small number of times. The genes are TRBV7-9 and TRBJ2-2, with D perhaps matching TRBD1 (6 bases). Between the trimmed V and J ends, which lost 8 bases and 4 bases, there was a span of 14 bases. Germline CDR1 SEHNR, CDR2 FQNEAQ (reference sequence). The CDR3 extends over 14 amino acids. CDR3 coding DNA: TGTGCCAGCTCCGGGACATCCCTCACCGGGGAGCTGTTTTTT. Amino acid sequence: CASSGTSLTGELFF.

The chain carries TRBV5-6 and TRBJ2-1, with 9 bases identical to TRBD2. V lost 4 bases to trimming and J lost 0 bases; unmatched junction nucleotides: 5. CDR3 length: 16 residues. The germline V gene encodes CDR1 SGHDT and CDR2 YYEEEE. This CDR3 reads CASSRYSGSSYNEQFF. The CDR3 nucleotides read TGTGCCAGCAGCCGCTATAGCGGGAGCTCCTACAATGAGCAGTTCTTC.

This clone has just a few counts. The rearrangement joins TRBV10-2 to TRBJ2-7, with 10 bases lining up with TRBD2. This CDR3 is built from 13 residues. The germline V gene encodes CDR1 WSHSY and CDR2 SAAADI. V lost 3 bases, J lost 5 bases, and 1 base stayed unmatched. CDR3 residues: CASSETSGNEQYF. CDR3 DNA sequence: TGCGCCAGCAGTGAAACTAGCGGGAACGAGCAGTACTTC.

This chain joins TRBV5-4 and TRBJ1-6, with a tentative D call TRBD1 (5 bases). Between the trimmed V and J ends, which lost 2 bases and 2 bases, there was a span of 11 bases. Germline CDR1 is SGHNT and CDR2 is YYREEE (reference sequence). This CDR3 is built from 16 residues. The CDR3 DNA sequence: TGTGCCAGCAGCTTTGGGCAGGGCGCCTATAATTCACCCCTCCACTTT. This sequence encodes CASSFGQGAYNSPLHF.

The chain links TRBV2 to TRBJ2-1; 10 bases agree with TRBD2. CDR1 is SNHLY and CDR2 is FYNNEI in the germline V gene. V was clipped by 6 bases and J by 7 bases; unmatched bases: 9. The CDR3 spans 15 residues. For the CDR3, the DNA is TGTGCCAGCAGCGCCTCTAGCGGGGGCCCGAATGAGCAGTTCTTC. Translation gives CASSASSGGPNEQFF.

A single count supports this clone. The V call is TRBV7-2, the J call TRBJ1-1; D may be TRBD1 (6 bases). Trimming stripped 7 bases from V and 5 bases from J, with 14 bases between. In germline, CDR1 is SGHTA, CDR2 FQGNSA. CDR3 length equals 13 residues. The CDR3 spells CASNHITGTEAFF. The CDR3 DNA is TGTGCCAGCAACCATATTACAGGGACTGAAGCTTTCTTT.

The chain carries TRBV10-3 and TRBJ2-1; tentative D call: TRBD2 (6 bases). This CDR3 is 13 amino acids long. Germline lookup yields CDR1 ENHRY and CDR2 SYGVKD. V lost 3 bases and J 7 bases, leaving 10 bases between the germline ends. CDR3 coding DNA: TGTGCCATCAGTGAAGGAGGGGCGAATGAGCAGTTCTTC. It translates to CAISEGGANEQFF.

This chain links TRBV5-1 with TRBJ1-1, with D perhaps matching TRBD1 (5 bases). Germline V gene data show CDR1 as SGHRS and CDR2 as YFSETQ. The CDR3 loop spans 13 amino acids. V shed 4 bases and J shed 5 bases, with 12 bases lying between them. The CDR3, as DNA: TGCGCCAGCAGCCCGGGGGGGAAGACTGAAGCTTTCTTT. It encodes CASSPGGKTEAFF.

The chain employs TRBV6-5 and TRBJ1-1; D may be TRBD1 (5 bases). Trimming shortened V by 6 bases and J by 0 bases, and 11 bases separated the two germline ends. The CDR3 runs 14 residues. Germline V gene data show CDR1 as MNHEY and CDR2 as SVGAGI. In DNA form, the CDR3 reads TGTGCCAGCAGGCCAAAGGGGATGAACACTGAAGCTTTCTTT. This gives the protein CASRPKGMNTEAFF.

The rearrangement joins TRBV3-1 (or the pseudogene TRBV3-2) to TRBJ2-7, with D tentatively TRBD2 (6 bases). Between the trimmed V and J ends, which lost 0 bases and 2 bases, there was a span of 14 bases. The CDR3 sequence is 16 residues long. Looked up from germline, CDR1 is LGHDT and CDR2 is YNNKEL (reference sequence). The CDR3 sequence: CASSQEGGPKAYEQYF. The CDR3 bases are TGTGCCAGCAGCCAAGAAGGAGGGCCAAAGGCCTACGAGCAGTACTTC.

The V call is TRBV29-1, the J call TRBJ1-2; no clear D. The V end was cut by 8 bases, the J end by 6 bases, with 19 bases between. Germline V gene data show CDR1 as SQVTM and CDR2 as ANQGSEA. This CDR3 contains 13 residues. CDR3 amino acids: CSLSPLLGDGYTF. The CDR3 DNA follows: TGCAGCCTCAGCCCGCTCCTCGGGGATGGCTACACCTTC.